Below are 7 T cell receptor beta chains sequenced from a single sample in a study of T cell responses to AZD1222 COVID-19 vaccine. The method was immunoSEQ multiplex PCR; TCRdb's version includes in-frame clones alone and lacks a portion of them. The table includes over 120,000 clones, roughly nine tenths detected once. This specimen consisted of peripheral blood, obtained on day 0 of AZD1222 vaccination. The origin of the receptors is an adult in good health.

This clone has a handful of counts. J is TRBJ2-1 and V is TRBV24-1; 11 nucleotides align to TRBD2. This CDR3 is 15 amino acids long. Trimming cost V 7 bases and J 7 bases; bases outside gene matches: 8. Germline lookup yields CDR1 KGHDR and CDR2 SFDVKD. CDR3 DNA: TGTGCCACCAGAGCCACTAGCGGGAGAGTGAATGAGCAGTTCTTC. It is translated as CATRATSGRVNEQFF.

The chain couples TRBV5-6 to TRBJ1-5, with D possibly being TRBD1 (5 bases). Trimming removed 4 bases at V and 5 bases at J, with 10 bases between. The CDR3 consists of 13 residues. Germline-derived CDR1 and CDR2 are SGHDT and YYEEEE. The CDR3 DNA sequence: TGTGCCAGCAGCCGAGACAGAGATCAGCCCCAGCATTTT. It codes for CASSRDRDQPQHF.

The chain employs TRBV28 and TRBJ2-5; the match to TRBD1 covers 7 bases. With 5 bases clipped from V and 1 base from J, the junction kept 7 bases outside the gene matches. This CDR3 has 15 amino acids. Per germline, CDR1 MDHEN and CDR2 SYDVKM. The CDR3 protein is CASSPVDRPQETQYF. The CDR3 nucleotides read TGTGCCAGCAGTCCTGTGGACAGGCCCCAAGAGACCCAGTACTTC.

This chain connects TRBV10-3 to TRBJ1-1; D is undetermined. Trimming stripped 5 bases from V and 2 bases from J, with 15 bases between. The CDR3 is 15 amino acids. The V gene's germline CDR1 is ENHRY and CDR2 SYGVKD. The CDR3 spells CAISPNDIFNTEAFF. In DNA form, the CDR3 reads TGTGCCATCAGTCCCAACGACATTTTCAACACTGAAGCTTTCTTT.

This chain joins TRBV7-8 and TRBJ2-2, with D unclear. The ends were cut back, 1 base at V and 3 bases at J, with 9 bases in the middle. The V gene's germline CDR1 is SGHVS and CDR2 FQNEAQ. CDR3 size: 15 residues. The CDR3 sequence: CASSLVGPYTGELFF. The CDR3 bases are TGTGCCAGCAGCTTAGTCGGGCCGTACACCGGGGAGCTGTTTTTT.

This chain joins TRBV5-1 and TRBJ1-2; a possible D gene is TRBD1 (5 bases). CDR3 size: 14 residues. In germline, CDR1 is SGHRS, CDR2 YFSETQ. The ends were cut back, 0 bases at V and 2 bases at J, with 8 bases in the middle. CDR3 coding DNA: TGCGCCAGCAGCTTGGAGGGGAACAACTATGGCTACACCTTC. Protein sequence: CASSLEGNNYGYTF. Full variable domain (rest looked up from reference TRBV5-1 and TRBJ1-2): KAGVTQTPRYLIKTRGQQVTLSCSPISGHRSVSWYQQTPGQGLQFLFEYFSETQRNKGNFPGRFSGRQFSNSRSEMNVSTLELGDSALYLCASSLEGNNYGYTFGSGTRLTVV.

The chain joins TRBV5-6 to TRBJ2-3; 10 nucleotides align to TRBD2. J gave up 4 bases and V 4 bases, and 6 bases lay outside the gene matches. The length of the CDR3 is 15 residues. Germline V gene sequence: CDR1 SGHDT, CDR2 YYEEEE. CDR3 nucleotide sequence: TGTGCCAGCAGCGCCATAGCGGGAGGAGCAGATACGCAGTATTTT. This gives the protein CASSAIAGGADTQYF.